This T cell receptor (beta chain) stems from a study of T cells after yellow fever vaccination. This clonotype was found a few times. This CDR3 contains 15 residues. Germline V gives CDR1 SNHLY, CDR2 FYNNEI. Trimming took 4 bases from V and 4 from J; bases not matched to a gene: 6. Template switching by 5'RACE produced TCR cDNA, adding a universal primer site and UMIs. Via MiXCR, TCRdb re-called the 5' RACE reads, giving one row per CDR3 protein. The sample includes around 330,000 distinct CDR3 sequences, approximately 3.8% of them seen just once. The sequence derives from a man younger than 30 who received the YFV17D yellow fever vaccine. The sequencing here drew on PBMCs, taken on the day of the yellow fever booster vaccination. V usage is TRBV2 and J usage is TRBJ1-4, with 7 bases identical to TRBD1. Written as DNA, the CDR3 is TGTGCCAGCAGTGCAGGACAGGCGTTTAATGAAAAACTGTTTTTT. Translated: CASSAGQAFNEKLFF.